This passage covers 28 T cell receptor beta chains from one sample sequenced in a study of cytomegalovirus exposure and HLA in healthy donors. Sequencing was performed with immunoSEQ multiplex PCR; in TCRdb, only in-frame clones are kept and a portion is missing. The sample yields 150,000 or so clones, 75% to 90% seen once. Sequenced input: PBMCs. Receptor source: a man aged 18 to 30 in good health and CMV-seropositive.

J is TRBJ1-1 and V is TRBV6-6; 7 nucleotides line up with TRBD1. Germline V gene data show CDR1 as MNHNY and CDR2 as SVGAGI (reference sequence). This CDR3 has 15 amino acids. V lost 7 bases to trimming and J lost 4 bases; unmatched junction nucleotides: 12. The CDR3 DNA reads TGTGCCAGCATCTACCAGTCAGGGGGAGGCACTGAAGCTTTCTTT. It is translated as CASIYQSGGGTEAFF.

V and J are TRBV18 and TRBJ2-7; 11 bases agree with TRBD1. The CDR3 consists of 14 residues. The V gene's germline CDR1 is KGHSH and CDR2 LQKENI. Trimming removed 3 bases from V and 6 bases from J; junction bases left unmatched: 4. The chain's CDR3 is CASSPDRGLGEQYF. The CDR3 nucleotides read TGTGCCAGCTCACCGGACAGGGGGCTGGGCGAGCAGTACTTC.

The CDR3 here is CASSSGTFGVGNEKLFF. In DNA form, the CDR3 reads TGCGCCAGCAGCTCCGGGACATTTGGCGTTGGTAATGAAAAACTGTTTTTT. The chain carries TRBV5-1 and TRBJ1-4; tentatively, D is TRBD1 (6 bases). The CDR3 is 17 residues long. V lost 3 bases to trimming and J lost 4 bases, with 19 bases between them. Looked up from germline, CDR1 is SGHRS and CDR2 is YFSETQ.

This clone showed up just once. The CDR3 is CASSPTGQTNEKLFF. The CDR3 DNA reads as TGTGCCAGCAGCCCGACAGGGCAAACTAATGAAAAACTGTTTTTT. The gene calls are TRBV6-5 and TRBJ1-4, with 7 bases fitting TRBD1. The CDR3 has 15 residues. The germline CDR1 and CDR2 sequences are MNHEY and SVGAGI. The V gene end was trimmed by 6 bases and the J gene end by 1 base; junction bases not matched to a gene: 5.

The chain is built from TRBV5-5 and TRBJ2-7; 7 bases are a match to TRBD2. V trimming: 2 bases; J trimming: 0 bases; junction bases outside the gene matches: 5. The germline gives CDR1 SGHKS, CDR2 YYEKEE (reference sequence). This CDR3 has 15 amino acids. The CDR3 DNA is TGTGCCAGCAGCTTTGGGCCTAGCGGCTCCTACGAGCAGTACTTC. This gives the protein CASSFGPSGSYEQYF.

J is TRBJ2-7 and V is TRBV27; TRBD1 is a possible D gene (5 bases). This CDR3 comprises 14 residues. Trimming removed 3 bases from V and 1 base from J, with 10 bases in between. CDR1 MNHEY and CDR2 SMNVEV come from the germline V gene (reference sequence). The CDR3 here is CASSFLDSSYEQYF. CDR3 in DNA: TGTGCCAGCAGTTTCCTCGACAGTTCCTACGAGCAGTACTTC.

The DNA of the CDR3 is TGTGCCAGCAGTGGACAGGGGGCATTGGGTCAGCCCCAGCATTTT. Translation gives CASSGQGALGQPQHF. This sequence joins TRBV2 and TRBJ1-5; 10 nucleotides align to TRBD1. The CDR3 is 15 amino acids. Germline V gene lookup returns CDR1 SNHLY and CDR2 FYNNEI. V shed 4 bases, J shed 6 bases, and the junction held 6 bases outside the gene matches.

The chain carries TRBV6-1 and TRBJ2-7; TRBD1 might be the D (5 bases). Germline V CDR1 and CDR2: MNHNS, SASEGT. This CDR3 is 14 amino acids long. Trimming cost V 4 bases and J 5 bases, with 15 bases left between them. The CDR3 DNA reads TGTGCCAGCAGTGCCGTCCTAGGGGTCGACGAGCAGTACTTC. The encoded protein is CASSAVLGVDEQYF.

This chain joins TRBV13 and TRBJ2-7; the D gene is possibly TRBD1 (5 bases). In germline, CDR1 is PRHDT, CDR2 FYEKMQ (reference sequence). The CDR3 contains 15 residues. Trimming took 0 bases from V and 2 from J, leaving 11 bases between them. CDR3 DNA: TGTGCCAGCAGCTTAGGGTCAGGGTCGACCTACGAGCAGTACTTC. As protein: CASSLGSGSTYEQYF.

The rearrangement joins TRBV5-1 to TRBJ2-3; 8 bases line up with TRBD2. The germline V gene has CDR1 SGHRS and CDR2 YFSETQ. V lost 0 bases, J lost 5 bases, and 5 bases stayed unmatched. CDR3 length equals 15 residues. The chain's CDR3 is CASSLEGLARDTQYF. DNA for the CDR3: TGCGCCAGCAGCTTGGAAGGACTAGCTAGAGATACGCAGTATTTT.

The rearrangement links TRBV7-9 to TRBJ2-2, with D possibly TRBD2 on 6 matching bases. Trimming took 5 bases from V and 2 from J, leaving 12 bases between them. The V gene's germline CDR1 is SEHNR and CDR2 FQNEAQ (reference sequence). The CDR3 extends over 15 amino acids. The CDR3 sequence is CASSGLSRNTGELFF. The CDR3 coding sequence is TGTGCCAGCAGCGGACTAAGCCGCAACACCGGGGAGCTGTTTTTT.

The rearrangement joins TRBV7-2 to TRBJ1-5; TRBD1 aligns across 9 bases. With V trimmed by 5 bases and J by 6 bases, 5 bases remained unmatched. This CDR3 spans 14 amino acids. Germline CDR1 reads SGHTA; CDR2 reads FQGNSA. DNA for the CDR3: TGTGCCAGCAGCGTTACAGGGGGCGGTCAGCCCCAGCATTTT. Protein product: CASSVTGGGQPQHF.

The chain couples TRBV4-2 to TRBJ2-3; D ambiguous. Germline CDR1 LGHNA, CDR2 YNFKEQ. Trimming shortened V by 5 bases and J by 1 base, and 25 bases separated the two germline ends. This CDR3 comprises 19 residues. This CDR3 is CASSVARFSWQVGTDTQYF. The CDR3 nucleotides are TGTGCCAGCAGCGTTGCTAGATTCTCCTGGCAAGTTGGCACAGATACGCAGTATTTT.

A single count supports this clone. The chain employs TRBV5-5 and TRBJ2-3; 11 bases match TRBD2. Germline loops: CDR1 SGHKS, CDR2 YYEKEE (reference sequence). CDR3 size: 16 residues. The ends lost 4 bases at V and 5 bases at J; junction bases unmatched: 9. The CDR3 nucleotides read TGTGCCAGCAGCCCCCAGATAGCGGGAGGGGTAGATACGCAGTATTTT. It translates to CASSPQIAGGVDTQYF.

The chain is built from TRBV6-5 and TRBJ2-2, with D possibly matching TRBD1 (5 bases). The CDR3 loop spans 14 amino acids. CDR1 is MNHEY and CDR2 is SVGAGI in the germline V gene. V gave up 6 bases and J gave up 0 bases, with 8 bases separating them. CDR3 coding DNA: TGTGCCAGCAGGGACACAACGAACACCGGGGAGCTGTTTTTT. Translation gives CASRDTTNTGELFF.

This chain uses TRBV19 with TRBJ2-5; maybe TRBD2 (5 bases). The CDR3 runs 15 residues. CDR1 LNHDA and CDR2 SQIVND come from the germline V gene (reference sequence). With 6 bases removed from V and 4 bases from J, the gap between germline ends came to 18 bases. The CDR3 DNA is TGTGCCAGTAGCCCTAGAGAAGGGAGTGGAGAGACCCAGTACTTC. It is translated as CASSPREGSGETQYF. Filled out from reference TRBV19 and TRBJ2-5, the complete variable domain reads DGGITQSPKYLFRKEGQNVTLSCEQNLNHDAMYWYRQDPGQGLRLIYYSQIVNDFQKGDIAEGYSVSREKKESFPLTVTSAQKNPTAFYLCASSPREGSGETQYFGPGTRLLVL.

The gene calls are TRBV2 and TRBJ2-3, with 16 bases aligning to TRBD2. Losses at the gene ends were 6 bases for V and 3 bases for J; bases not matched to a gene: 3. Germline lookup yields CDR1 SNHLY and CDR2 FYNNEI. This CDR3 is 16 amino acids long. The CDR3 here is CASSSGLAGGTDTQYF. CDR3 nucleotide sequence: TGTGCCAGCAGCTCGGGACTAGCGGGAGGGACAGATACGCAGTATTTT.

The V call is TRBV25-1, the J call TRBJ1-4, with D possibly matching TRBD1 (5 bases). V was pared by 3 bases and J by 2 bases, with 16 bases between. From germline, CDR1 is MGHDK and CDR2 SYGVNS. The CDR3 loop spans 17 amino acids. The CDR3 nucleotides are TGTGCCAGCAGTGAGCCCGGGAGGGGAGCGACTAATGAAAAACTGTTTTTT. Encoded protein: CASSEPGRGATNEKLFF.

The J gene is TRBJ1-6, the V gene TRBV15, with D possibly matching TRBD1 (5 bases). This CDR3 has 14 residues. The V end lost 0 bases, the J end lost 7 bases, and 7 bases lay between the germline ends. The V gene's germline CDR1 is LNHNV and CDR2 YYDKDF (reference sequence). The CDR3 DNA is TGTGCCACCAGCAGAGACCAGGGAAATTCACCCCTCCACTTT. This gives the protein CATSRDQGNSPLHF. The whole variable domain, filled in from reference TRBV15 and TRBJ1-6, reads DAMVIQNPRYQVTQFGKPVTLSCSQTLNHNVMYWYQQKSSQAPKLLFHYYDKDFNNEADTPDNFQSRRPNTSFCFLDIRSPGLGDTAMYLCATSRDQGNSPLHFGNGTRLTVT.

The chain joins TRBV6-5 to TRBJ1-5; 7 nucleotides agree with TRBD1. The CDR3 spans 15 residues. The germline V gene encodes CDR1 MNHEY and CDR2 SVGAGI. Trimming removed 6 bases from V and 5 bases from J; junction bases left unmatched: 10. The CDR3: CASSPAGGIHQPQHF. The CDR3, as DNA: TGTGCCAGCAGCCCGGCAGGGGGTATTCATCAGCCCCAGCATTTT.

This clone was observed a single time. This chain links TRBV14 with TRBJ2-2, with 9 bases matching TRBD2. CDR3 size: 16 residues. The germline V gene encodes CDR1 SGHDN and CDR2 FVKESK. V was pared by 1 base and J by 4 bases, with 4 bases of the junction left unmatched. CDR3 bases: TGTGCCAGCAGCCAAGGGCTAGCGGGGCCCACCGGGGAGCTGTTTTTT. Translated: CASSQGLAGPTGELFF.

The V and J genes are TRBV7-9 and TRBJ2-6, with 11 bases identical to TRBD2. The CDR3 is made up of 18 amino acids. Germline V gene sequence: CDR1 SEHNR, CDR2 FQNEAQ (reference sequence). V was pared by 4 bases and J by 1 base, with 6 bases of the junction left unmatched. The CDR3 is CASSSSTSGDSGANVLTF. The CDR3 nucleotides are TGTGCCAGCAGCTCTTCGACTAGCGGGGATTCTGGGGCCAACGTCCTGACTTTC.

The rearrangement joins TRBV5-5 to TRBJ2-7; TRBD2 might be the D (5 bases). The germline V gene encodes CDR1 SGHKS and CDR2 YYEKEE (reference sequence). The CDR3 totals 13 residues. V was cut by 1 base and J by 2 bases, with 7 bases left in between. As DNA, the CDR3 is TGTGCCAGCAGCTTGCGGGAAACCTACGAGCAGTACTTC. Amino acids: CASSLRETYEQYF.

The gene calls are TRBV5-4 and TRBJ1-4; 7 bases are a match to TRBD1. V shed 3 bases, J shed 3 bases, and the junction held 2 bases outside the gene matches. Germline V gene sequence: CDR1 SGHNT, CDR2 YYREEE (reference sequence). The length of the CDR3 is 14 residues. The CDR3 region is CASSSRGANEKLFF. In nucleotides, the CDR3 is TGTGCCAGCAGCTCCAGGGGGGCTAATGAAAAACTGTTTTTT. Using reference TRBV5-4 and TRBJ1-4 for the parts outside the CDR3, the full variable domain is ETGVTQSPTHLIKTRGQQVTLRCSSQSGHNTVSWYQQALGQGPQFIFQYYREEENGRGNFPPRFSGLQFPNYSSELNVNALELDDSALYLCASSSRGANEKLFFGSGTQLSVL.

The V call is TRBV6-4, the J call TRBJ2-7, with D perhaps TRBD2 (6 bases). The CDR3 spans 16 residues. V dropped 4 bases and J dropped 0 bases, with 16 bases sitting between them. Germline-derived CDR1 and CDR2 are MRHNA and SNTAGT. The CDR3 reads CASSVWCGESSYEQYF. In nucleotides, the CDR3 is TGTGCCAGCAGTGTATGGTGCGGGGAGAGCTCCTACGAGCAGTACTTC.

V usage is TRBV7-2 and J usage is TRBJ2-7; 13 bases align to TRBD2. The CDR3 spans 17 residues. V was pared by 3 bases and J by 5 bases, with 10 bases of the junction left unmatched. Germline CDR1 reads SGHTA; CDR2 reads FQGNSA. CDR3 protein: CASSFLALAGGLHEQYF. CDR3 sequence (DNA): TGTGCCAGCAGCTTCTTGGCACTAGCGGGGGGGCTTCACGAGCAGTACTTC.

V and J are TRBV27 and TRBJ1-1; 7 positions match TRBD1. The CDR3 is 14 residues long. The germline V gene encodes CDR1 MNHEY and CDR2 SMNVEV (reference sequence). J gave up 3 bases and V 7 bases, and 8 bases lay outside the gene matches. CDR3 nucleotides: TGTGCCAGCACCCCAAACAGGGGCGACACTGAAGCTTTCTTT. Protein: CASTPNRGDTEAFF.

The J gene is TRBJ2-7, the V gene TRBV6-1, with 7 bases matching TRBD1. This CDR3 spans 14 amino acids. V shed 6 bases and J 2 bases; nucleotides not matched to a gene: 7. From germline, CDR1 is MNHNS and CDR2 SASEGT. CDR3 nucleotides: TGTGCCAGCAGAGGTCCCGGGACAGCCTACGAGCAGTACTTC. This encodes CASRGPGTAYEQYF.